This T cell receptor (beta chain) was sequenced during a study of T cells in Graves' hyperthyroidism and ophthalmopathy. The CDR3 regions of TCR beta were amplified from RNA transcripts. The TCR CDR3 first-round RT-PCR relied on the HTBI primer set. Each CDR3 protein gets one entry after TCRdb re-called the multiplex PCR reads with MiXCR. The repertoire includes roughly 380,000 distinct CDR3 sequences, roughly 13% of them detected once, and approximately 11% sits in the top ten. The germline V gene encodes CDR1 KGHSH and CDR2 LQKENI. The CDR3 is made up of 17 amino acids. Study findings and constraints: Ophthalmopathy, as predicted by the model, came a median around 6.7 months after the prediction. Expanded thyroid clonotypes (above 0.001) were mostly also found in blood.

To note about this clonotype: Its antigen is unknown. Its ends do not fully match the called genes, so a read error is possible.

Hyperthyroidism had been newly diagnosed in patients aged 18 to 65, and its duration was under 2 months. This receptor was obtained from a woman aged 55-75 years with Graves' hyperthyroidism. The V and J genes are TRBV18 and TRBJ1-3; 7 positions agree with TRBD1. Material: blood. CDR3 coding DNA: TGTGCCAGCCCACCACCGGGACAGTATCAGACTGGAAACACCATATATTTT. This sequence encodes CASPPPGQYQTGNTIYF.